The 13 T cell receptor beta chains in this list originate from one sample, sequenced in a study of T cell responses to AZD1222 COVID-19 vaccine. The assay was immunoSEQ multiplex PCR, and TCRdb's table has in-frame clones only and misses some. The sample shows some 130,000 clones, around 90% of them seen only once. The sample consisted of peripheral blood, taken on day 0 of AZD1222 vaccination. Receptor source: an adult in good health.

The chain combines TRBV6-1 with TRBJ1-2; D remains ambiguous. Trimming removed 2 bases from V and 4 bases from J, with 11 bases in between. The CDR3 consists of 14 residues. CDR1 and CDR2 (germline): MNHNS, SASEGT. The CDR3 spells CASSELRGSYGYTF. The DNA of the CDR3 is TGTGCCAGCAGTGAACTCCGGGGAAGCTATGGCTACACCTTC.

The chain links TRBV10-3 to TRBJ1-4, with 10 nucleotides matching TRBD1. This CDR3 contains 14 residues. Germline V gene sequence: CDR1 ENHRY, CDR2 SYGVKD. J gave up 7 bases and V 2 bases, and 1 base lay outside the gene matches. The DNA of the CDR3 is TGTGCCATCAGTGAGGGACAGGGGGGTGAAAAACTGTTTTTT. It encodes CAISEGQGGEKLFF.

The chain combines TRBV5-1 with TRBJ1-1, with D hard to call. Germline V lookup: CDR1 SGHRS, CDR2 YFSETQ. V was clipped by 0 bases and J by 3 bases, with 18 bases between them. The CDR3 is made up of 17 amino acids. The CDR3 nucleotides read TGCGCCAGCAGCTTGGGCGGAGGGAGTAGTAGATACACTGAAGCTTTCTTT. It is translated as CASSLGGGSSRYTEAFF.

The rearrangement links TRBV7-2 to TRBJ2-2; 9 nucleotides match TRBD2. This CDR3 spans 16 amino acids. The V gene end was trimmed by 1 base and the J gene end by 5 bases; junction bases not matched to a gene: 5. The germline gives CDR1 SGHTA, CDR2 FQGNSA. The DNA for the CDR3 is TGTGCCAGCAGCTTAGAAGCCACTAGCGGGACCGGGGAGCTGTTTTTT. Protein sequence: CASSLEATSGTGELFF.

In nucleotides, the CDR3 is TGTGCCAGCAGACTCGGGACAGTTGCTGACTATGGCTACACCTTC. It encodes CASRLGTVADYGYTF. The chain combines TRBV2 with TRBJ1-2, with TRBD1 matching 7 bases. Germline lookup yields CDR1 SNHLY and CDR2 FYNNEI. This CDR3 spans 15 amino acids. V was pared by 6 bases and J by 3 bases, with 10 bases of the junction left unmatched.

The chain recombines TRBV11-2 with TRBJ1-4; D perhaps matches TRBD1 (6 bases). Germline CDR1 reads SGHAT; CDR2 reads FQNNGV. The CDR3 is made up of 17 amino acids. V lost 4 bases and J 4 bases, leaving 19 bases between the germline ends. The CDR3 region is CASSSRWGAGSNEKLFF. The CDR3 DNA is TGTGCCAGCAGCTCCCGTTGGGGGGCGGGTAGTAATGAAAAACTGTTTTTT.

This rearrangement joins TRBV7-6 to TRBJ1-2, with D perhaps matching TRBD1 (6 bases). Germline V gene data show CDR1 as SGHVS and CDR2 as FNYEAQ. The germline V and J ends were trimmed by 5 bases and 1 base, with 20 bases remaining between them. This CDR3 is 17 amino acids long. The CDR3 is CASSPDPGQKYNYGYTF. CDR3 DNA sequence: TGTGCCAGCAGCCCAGACCCCGGACAGAAGTATAACTATGGCTACACCTTC.

This clone was seen once. The chain has TRBV19 and TRBJ1-1; D unclear. Trimming removed 5 bases from V and 6 bases from J, with 16 bases in between. The germline CDR1 and CDR2 sequences are LNHDA and SQIVND (reference sequence). This CDR3 is built from 14 residues. The CDR3 protein is CASSLDLLNAEAFF. The CDR3 DNA follows: TGTGCCAGTAGTTTGGACCTTTTAAACGCTGAAGCTTTCTTT.

The rearrangement uses TRBV25-1 and TRBJ1-1, with D hard to call. The CDR3 totals 14 residues. The V end lost 7 bases, the J end lost 7 bases, and 19 bases lay between the germline ends. In germline, CDR1 is MGHDK, CDR2 SYGVNS. The CDR3 coding sequence is TGTGCCAGCAAACCCCCCTCAGGTGTGGGTGAAGCTTTCTTT. Residues: CASKPPSGVGEAFF.

The rearrangement joins TRBV11-3 to TRBJ2-1, with 10 bases matching TRBD2. The trim removed 1 base at V and 8 bases at J, leaving 8 bases unmatched. The CDR3 totals 16 residues. Germline V lookup: CDR1 SGHNT, CDR2 YENEEA. The CDR3 loop reads CASSLGASGSGDEQFF. The CDR3 coding sequence is TGTGCCAGCAGCTTAGGGGCTAGCGGGAGCGGAGATGAGCAGTTCTTC.

This rearrangement joins TRBV24-1 to TRBJ2-3; 10 nucleotides align to TRBD2. The CDR3 length is 18 residues. CDR1 and CDR2 (germline): KGHDR, SFDVKD. J gave up 1 base and V 8 bases, and 14 bases lay outside the gene matches. The CDR3 nucleotides read TGTGCCACCAACGGTGGTAGCGGGAGGAAGCCTGGCACAGATACGCAGTATTTT. Translation: CATNGGSGRKPGTDTQYF.

The chain employs TRBV20-1 and TRBJ1-1; D gene uncertain. With 3 bases removed from V and 3 bases from J, the gap between germline ends came to 17 bases. CDR1 DFQATT and CDR2 SNEGSKA come from the germline V gene (reference sequence). CDR3 length equals 15 residues. The CDR3 protein is CSASNPRAGDTEAFF. The CDR3 DNA is TGCAGTGCTAGTAACCCTCGGGCTGGGGACACTGAAGCTTTCTTT.

The rearrangement uses TRBV19 and TRBJ2-2, with 10 bases identical to TRBD1. The germline gives CDR1 LNHDA, CDR2 SQIVND (reference sequence). V shed 4 bases and J 4 bases; nucleotides not matched to a gene: 6. CDR3 length: 16 amino acids. CDR3 sequence: CASSSGTGDGTGELFF. The CDR3 coding sequence is TGTGCCAGTAGTAGTGGGACAGGGGATGGCACCGGGGAGCTGTTTTTT. Variable domain in full (rest from reference TRBV19 and TRBJ2-2): DGGITQSPKYLFRKEGQNVTLSCEQNLNHDAMYWYRQDPGQGLRLIYYSQIVNDFQKGDIAEGYSVSREKKESFPLTVTSAQKNPTAFYLCASSSGTGDGTGELFFGEGSRLTVL.